These 11 T cell receptor beta chains share one sample of origin, sequenced in a study of cytomegalovirus exposure and HLA in healthy donors (dated 2017 in TCRdb). The library was made by the immunoSEQ multiplex PCR assay. For the multiplex PCR, a mixture combining 60 forward primers for TCR Vbeta segments and 13 reverse primers for TCR Jbeta segments was used. TCRdb mirrors the immuneACCESS table, restricted to in-frame sequences. Some clones are absent from its copies; in checked studies, under half trace to an unresolved V gene, and the reason for the others is unknown. The table for this sample lists roughly 200,000 clones; about 83% of them were counted only once. The ten most abundant clones make up approximately 2.9% of the sample. The sample was PBMCs. Receptors were obtained from a female donor in good health and CMV-seronegative.

The CDR3 sequence: CASSIWDISNYGYTF. CDR3 in DNA: TGTGCCAGCAGCATCTGGGACATCAGTAACTATGGCTACACCTTC. V and J are TRBV9 and TRBJ1-2; maybe TRBD1 (6 bases). This CDR3 is built from 15 residues. The V and J ends lost 4 bases and 1 base respectively, with 14 bases between them. Germline loops: CDR1 SGDLS, CDR2 YYNGEE.

Of note for this clone: One end of the junction does not line up with germline, which may come from a read error. The identical CDR3 is also encoded by other nucleotide sequences in the sample. The chain links TRBV27 to TRBJ2-2, with no clear D. Germline V lookup: CDR1 MNHEY, CDR2 SMNVEV (reference sequence). CDR3 length equals 13 residues. CDR3 in amino acids: CASSSDGTGELFF. The CDR3 DNA reads TGCGCCAGCAGCAGCGACGGAACCGGGGAGCTGTTTTTT.

This chain connects TRBV2 to TRBJ2-1; 12 nucleotides match TRBD2. Trimming at V came to 2 bases and at J to 7 bases, leaving 6 bases not matched to a gene. The CDR3 has 16 amino acids. Germline values: CDR1 SNHLY, CDR2 FYNNEI. The DNA of the CDR3 is TGTGCCAGCAGTGAACAAACTAGCGGGGGGTGGAATGAGCAGTTCTTC. It translates to CASSEQTSGGWNEQFF.

The chain carries TRBV27 and TRBJ2-1; D possibly corresponds to TRBD2 (6 bases). V was cut by 5 bases and J by 5 bases, with 16 bases left in between. The CDR3 has 15 residues. Germline CDR1 is MNHEY and CDR2 is SMNVEV (reference sequence). The chain's CDR3 is CASSLGTAGDNEQFF. CDR3 coding DNA: TGTGCCAGCAGTCTCGGGACTGCAGGCGACAATGAGCAGTTCTTC.

CDR3 nucleotide sequence: TGCGCCAGCAGCTTGGGGGGAGGACCTAGCACAGATACGCAGTATTTT. This gives the protein CASSLGGGPSTDTQYF. The rearrangement joins TRBV5-1 to TRBJ2-3, with TRBD2 as a possible D gene (6 bases). CDR1 and CDR2 from the germline V gene are SGHRS and YFSETQ. The CDR3 has 16 amino acids. The V gene lost 0 bases and the J gene lost 0 bases, with 11 bases spanning the gap.

The V gene is TRBV7-6, the J gene TRBJ1-1; D gene ambiguous. CDR1 is SGHVS and CDR2 is FNYEAQ in the germline V gene. Trimming cost V 5 bases and J 4 bases, with 11 bases left between them. The CDR3 extends over 13 amino acids. The CDR3 here is CASSPGLSTEAFF. The CDR3 DNA sequence: TGTGCCAGCAGCCCGGGGTTGAGCACTGAAGCTTTCTTT.

This clone appeared once. J is TRBJ1-1 and V is TRBV5-1, with D perhaps matching TRBD1 (5 bases). The germline V and J ends were trimmed by 2 bases and 1 base, with 9 bases remaining between them. The CDR3 covers 14 residues. Germline assignment: CDR1 SGHRS and CDR2 YFSETQ. In nucleotides, the CDR3 is TGCGCCAGCAGCTTTGGGGCGGCGAACACTGAAGCTTTCTTT. Translation gives CASSFGAANTEAFF.

The chain is built from TRBV5-8 and TRBJ2-7; 10 bases are a match to TRBD2. Germline values: CDR1 SGHTS, CDR2 YDEGEE. The CDR3 totals 15 residues. J lost 0 bases, V lost 1 base, and 1 base had no gene match. CDR3 amino acids: CASSLRLAGSYEQYF. The DNA for the CDR3 is TGTGCCAGCAGCTTGCGACTAGCGGGCTCCTACGAGCAGTACTTC.

This clone has only one observation. The chain carries TRBV19 and TRBJ2-7, with D perhaps matching TRBD1 (6 bases). Looked up from germline, CDR1 is LNHDA and CDR2 is SQIVND (reference sequence). V lost 2 bases and J 4 bases, leaving 12 bases between the germline ends. The CDR3 is made up of 14 amino acids. CDR3 loop: CASSIQGMGYEQYF. The DNA for the CDR3 is TGTGCCAGTAGTATACAGGGGATGGGGTACGAGCAGTACTTC.

This clone came up once. This rearrangement joins TRBV7-9 to TRBJ2-3; D call uncertain. Trimming left V 2 bases short and J 0 bases short, with 12 bases between. The CDR3 has 16 amino acids. Per germline, CDR1 SEHNR and CDR2 FQNEAQ (reference sequence). The CDR3 bases are TGTGCCAGCAGCTTAACCTCAGCGCCTAGCACAGATACGCAGTATTTT. Protein: CASSLTSAPSTDTQYF.

This clone has a handful of counts. The chain combines TRBV30 with TRBJ1-5; weak D call: TRBD1 (6 bases). CDR3 length equals 15 residues. The germline V gene encodes CDR1 GTSNPN and CDR2 SVGIG (reference sequence). V lost 1 base, J lost 1 base, and 11 bases lay in between. Here the CDR3 DNA reads TGTGCCTGGAGTGCAGGGGATCGGAGCAATCAGCCCCAGCATTTT. Protein: CAWSAGDRSNQPQHF. Combining the CDR3 with reference TRBV30 and TRBJ1-5 gives the whole variable domain SQTIHQWPATLVQPVGSPLSLECTVEGTSNPNLYWYRQAAGRGLQLLFYSVGIGQISSEVPQNLSASRPQDRQFILSSKKLLLSDSGFYLCAWSAGDRSNQPQHFGDGTRLSIL.